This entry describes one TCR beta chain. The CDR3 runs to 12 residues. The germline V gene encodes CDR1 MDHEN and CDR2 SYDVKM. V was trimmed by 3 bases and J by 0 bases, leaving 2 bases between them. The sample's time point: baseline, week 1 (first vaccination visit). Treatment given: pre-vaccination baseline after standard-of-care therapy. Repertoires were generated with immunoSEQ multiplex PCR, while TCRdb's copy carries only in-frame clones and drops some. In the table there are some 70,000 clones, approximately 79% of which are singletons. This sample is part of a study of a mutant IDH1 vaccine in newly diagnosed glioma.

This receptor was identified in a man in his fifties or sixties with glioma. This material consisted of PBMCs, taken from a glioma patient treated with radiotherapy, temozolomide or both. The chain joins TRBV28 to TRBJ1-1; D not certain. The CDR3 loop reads CASSLMNTEAFF. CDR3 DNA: TGTGCCAGCAGTTTGATGAACACTGAAGCTTTCTTT.